The next 20 T cell receptor beta chains were all read from a single sample in a study of blood T cells in healthy people across ages. The second PCR ran roughly 7 to 11 cycles with a sample-barcoded 5' primer and J-beta primers. TCRdb itself ran the 5' RACE reads through MiXCR, one entry per CDR3 protein. The top ten hold roughly 13% of the sample, which has approximately 940,000 distinct CDR3 sequences, 48% seen once. Material for sequencing was blood. The receptors shown here come from a man younger than 40 in good health.

This clonotype was observed a few times. This CDR3 reads CASSQEAPFPGGGYEQYF. The CDR3 bases are TGCGCCAGCAGCCAAGAAGCCCCCTTCCCCGGGGGTGGCTACGAGCAGTACTTC. J is TRBJ2-7 and V is TRBV4-1; a possible D gene is TRBD2 (6 bases). The germline gives CDR1 MGHRA, CDR2 YSYEKL. The V gene lost 0 bases and the J gene lost 3 bases, with 21 bases spanning the gap. The CDR3 contains 18 residues.

The table lists this clonotype with a few counts. CDR3 amino acids: CASSLDRVDEQYF. CDR3 in DNA: TGTGCCAGCAGTTTGGACAGGGTGGACGAGCAGTACTTC. V gene TRBV12-3 or TRBV12-4 combines with J gene TRBJ2-7; 8 bases are shared with TRBD1. After removal of 3 bases from V and 5 bases from J, the junction contained 3 bases not matched to a gene. This CDR3 spans 13 amino acids.

This clonotype was detected only a few times. The chain couples TRBV11-2 to TRBJ2-1; tentative D call: TRBD1 (6 bases). V lost 3 bases, J lost 4 bases, and 16 bases lay in between. CDR3 length: 16 amino acids. Germline V gene sequence: CDR1 SGHAT, CDR2 FQNNGV. The CDR3 DNA follows: TGTGCCAGCAGCTTCGGGACAAATACGGCATACAATGAGCAGTTCTTC. Translating gives CASSFGTNTAYNEQFF.

This clonotype was picked up a small number of times. This sequence joins TRBV25-1 and TRBJ2-7, with TRBD1 matching over 9 bases. Per germline, CDR1 MGHDK and CDR2 SYGVNS. V gave up 4 bases and J gave up 0 bases; unmatched junction bases: 1. This CDR3 spans 14 amino acids. CDR3 sequence reads: CASSVTGGSYEQYF. CDR3 DNA sequence: TGTGCCAGCAGTGTGACAGGGGGCTCCTACGAGCAGTACTTC.

The rearrangement uses TRBV6-2 or TRBV6-3 and TRBJ1-2; D remains unclear. V was shortened by 6 bases and J by 3 bases, with 8 bases between the two germline ends. The CDR3 runs 12 residues. Germline CDR1 reads MNHEY; CDR2 reads SVGEGT. The chain's CDR3 is CASRALYYGYTF. The CDR3 DNA reads TGTGCCAGCAGGGCATTGTACTATGGCTACACCTTC.

The chain employs TRBV4-3 and TRBJ2-4, with 7 bases fitting TRBD2. The CDR3 has 17 residues. Trimming took 0 bases from V and 6 from J; bases not matched to a gene: 11. Germline loops: CDR1 LGHNA, CDR2 YSLEER. CDR3 sequence: CASSQESNGEGRNIQYF. Here the CDR3 DNA reads TGCGCCAGCAGCCAAGAGAGCAACGGGGAGGGGAGAAACATTCAGTACTTC.

This clonotype has just a few counts. V usage is TRBV11-3 and J usage is TRBJ2-1, with 7 bases fitting TRBD2. V shed 4 bases, J shed 4 bases, and the junction held 7 bases outside the gene matches. The CDR3 covers 15 residues. CDR1 SGHNT and CDR2 YENEEA come from the germline V gene. CDR3 DNA sequence: TGTGCCAGCAGCTCGCGGCTAGCGGTTTACAATGAGCAGTTCTTC. Protein sequence: CASSSRLAVYNEQFF.

The chain combines TRBV28 with TRBJ2-5; possibly TRBD1 for D (7 bases). The CDR3 sequence is 13 residues long. The germline V and J ends were trimmed by 7 bases and 5 bases, with 14 bases remaining between them. Germline values: CDR1 MDHEN, CDR2 SYDVKM. CDR3 in amino acids: CASKSPGGETQYF. DNA of the CDR3: TGTGCCAGCAAATCACCAGGGGGGGAGACCCAGTACTTC.

This clonotype was detected many times. This chain connects TRBV29-1 to TRBJ1-2; D not resolved. The CDR3 sequence is 12 residues long. Trimming removed 0 bases from V and 5 bases from J, with 7 bases in between. From germline, CDR1 is SQVTM and CDR2 ANQGSEA. CDR3: CSVEDPRYGYTF. The CDR3 bases are TGCAGCGTTGAAGATCCAAGATATGGCTACACCTTC.

This clonotype occurred a few times. The genes are TRBV29-1 and TRBJ2-4; a possible D gene is TRBD1 (6 bases). The V gene's germline CDR1 is SQVTM and CDR2 ANQGSEA. This CDR3 has 14 amino acids. V gave up 6 bases and J gave up 13 bases, with 25 bases separating them. DNA of the CDR3: TGCAGCGTCCCAGCCGGTACAGGGATGGGTGAGCAGTACTTC. Its protein is CSVPAGTGMGEQYF.

This clonotype was seen more than once but under ten times. The chain combines TRBV27 with TRBJ1-2; D possibly corresponds to TRBD1 (5 bases). The CDR3 covers 15 residues. The germline gives CDR1 MNHEY, CDR2 SMNVEV (reference sequence). The V and J ends lost 0 bases and 4 bases respectively, with 12 bases between them. This CDR3 reads CASSLSGRSFYGYTF. CDR3 sequence (DNA): TGTGCCAGCAGTTTATCGGGACGGTCCTTCTATGGCTACACCTTC.

This clonotype was recorded a few times. The rearrangement links TRBV6-2 or TRBV6-3 to TRBJ2-7, with TRBD2 matching 8 bases. Trimming took 6 bases from V and 5 from J; bases not matched to a gene: 21. The CDR3 contains 18 residues. CDR1 is MNHEY, CDR2 SVGEGT, per germline. The chain's CDR3 is CASSLLPEPPGGGDEQYF. CDR3 nucleotide sequence: TGTGCCAGCAGCCTCCTCCCAGAGCCGCCGGGAGGGGGAGACGAGCAGTACTTC.

The rearrangement links TRBV7-2 to TRBJ2-5, with D perhaps TRBD2 (6 bases). The DNA end lines up better with TRBJ2-7; the J call may be wrong. This CDR3 has 14 amino acids. CDR1 and CDR2 (germline): SGHTA, FQGNSA. CDR3 residues: CASSLGLMSHEQYF. The CDR3, as DNA: TGTGCCAGCAGCCTAGGACTAATGAGCCACGAGCAGTACTTC.

This clonotype has just one count. The J gene is TRBJ2-3, the V gene TRBV10-3; 7 bases fit TRBD2. With 6 bases clipped from V and 3 bases from J, the junction kept 3 bases outside the gene matches. The CDR3 consists of 13 residues. Per germline, CDR1 ENHRY and CDR2 SYGVKD. The CDR3 DNA reads TGTGCCATCAGGGGCGGGGGAACAGATACGCAGTATTTT. Protein sequence: CAIRGGGTDTQYF.

The genes are TRBV7-7 and TRBJ2-1; the match to TRBD2 covers 14 bases. This CDR3 has 15 amino acids. Germline V CDR1 and CDR2: SSHAT, FNYEAQ (reference sequence). Here the CDR3 DNA reads TGTGCTAGTTCTCTTGGGACTAGCGGGGGCTATGAGCAGTTCTTC. This codes for CASSLGTSGGYEQFF.

This chain uses TRBV27 with TRBJ2-7; D unresolved. V was pared by 4 bases and J by 5 bases, with 9 bases between. The CDR3 has 12 amino acids. Germline lookup yields CDR1 MNHEY and CDR2 SMNVEV (reference sequence). The CDR3 protein is CASSSSGHEQYF. DNA of the CDR3: TGTGCCAGCAGTTCATCCGGGCACGAGCAGTACTTC.

This clonotype showed up just a few times. V usage is TRBV3-1 and J usage is TRBJ2-7; 11 bases match TRBD1. V shed 1 base and J 4 bases; nucleotides not matched to a gene: 6. The CDR3 is 16 amino acids. Per the germline V gene, CDR1 is LGHDT and CDR2 is YNNKEL (reference sequence). This CDR3 reads CASSQGRDRGGYEQYF. CDR3 coding DNA: TGTGCCAGCAGCCAAGGCCGGGACAGGGGGGGATACGAGCAGTACTTC.

This clonotype was seen at least ten times. The chain joins TRBV20-1 to TRBJ1-1, with TRBD1 matching 10 bases. Germline V lookup: CDR1 DFQATT, CDR2 SNEGSKA (reference sequence). This CDR3 has 12 residues. The CDR3: CSEDRGPTEAFF. The CDR3, as DNA: TGCAGCGAAGACAGGGGGCCAACTGAAGCTTTCTTT.

The gene calls are TRBV10-3 and TRBJ1-4; 7 bases are shared with TRBD1. The CDR3 sequence is 13 residues long. V shed 6 bases, J shed 6 bases, and the junction held 4 bases outside the gene matches. In germline, CDR1 is ENHRY, CDR2 SYGVKD. CDR3 protein: CAIRPTGDEKLFF. DNA for the CDR3: TGTGCCATCAGACCAACAGGGGATGAAAAACTGTTTTTT.

J is TRBJ2-3 and V is TRBV10-3; TRBD1 agrees at 10 bases. Germline values: CDR1 ENHRY, CDR2 SYGVKD. This CDR3 is 17 amino acids long. V gave up 5 bases and J gave up 3 bases; unmatched junction bases: 11. The CDR3 sequence is CAISKTGTGAGTDTQYF. The CDR3 coding sequence is TGTGCCATCAGTAAAACCGGGACAGGGGCCGGAACAGATACGCAGTATTTT.